This T cell receptor beta chain was sequenced in a study of cytomegalovirus exposure and HLA in healthy donors (dated by TCRdb to 2016 to 2017). Broadly, across the study: In an earlier analysis of roughly 590 of the donors, around 290 Gb of sequence data and 90 million to 120 million unique TCR beta sequences from approximately 180 million T cells were reported. Approximately 310 gigabases of sequencing data and approximately 91 million unique TCR sequences made up an early release that covered 640 HLA-typed donors. Of the roughly 400 genotyped donors, approximately 83% fell in the genetic ancestry cluster associated with self-reported Caucasian donors. The study was designed to test whether signatures of past pathogen exposure could be identified by cataloging public T cell receptors. The study profiled the T cell repertoires of some 610 subjects by immunosequencing and related them to cytomegalovirus serostatus. Along with the approximately 700-subject first cohort, a separate validation cohort of over a hundred different subjects was used. To predict cytomegalovirus infection status, the study combined high-throughput TCR immunosequencing, statistical association of individual TCRs with disease status, and machine learning. In a later analysis, previously published TCR beta repertoires from some 640 donors were re-analyzed and high-resolution HLA genotyping was added so that TCR occurrence patterns could be studied. Rather than drawing on any new phenotypic data, the later analysis identified candidate immune exposures from TCR beta sequences and the way those sequences occurred across donors. To decide whether each TCR beta V gene segment behaved as functional or pseudogenic, an earlier analysis of some 600 of the donors relied on high-throughput TCR beta sequencing. Donor age, sex, ethnicity and CMV serostatus were compiled alongside the repertoire data. A later genetic analysis took genome-wide SNP genotypes for about three fifths of the 666 donors and used that subset as a discovery cohort. All discovery cohort repertoires had been generated on a single sequencing platform. Class I and class II HLA loci were covered by the typing at four-digit resolution. Typing coverage varied by locus: roughly 620-640 donors for A, B, C, DRB1 and DQB1; about 520 for DQA1; 606 for DPA1; roughly 450 for DPB1. A handful of DR-DQ haplotypes were handled as single units for association and clustering because linkage in the cohort was strong. Across about 370 genotyped donors of the cohort, an average of about 240,000 unique TCR beta nucleotide sequences per donor were sequenced, and approximately 19% of those sequences were non-productive.

The library was generated by the immunoSEQ multiplex PCR assay. For the multiplex PCR, a mixture combining 60 forward primers for TCR Vbeta segments and 13 reverse primers for TCR Jbeta segments was used. A multiplex PCR assay on genomic DNA amplified the CDR3 region of rearranged TCR beta genes. The Illumina HiSeq System was used to sequence the amplified TCR beta libraries as 87-base-pair reads. Under the source paper's analysis protocol: A later analysis tallied around 87 million unique TCR beta chains across the 700 or so repertoires, and some 10 million of those chains were shared by two or more donors. Raw reads were error-corrected and collapsed into unique sequences with a nearest-neighbor algorithm that merged closely related sequences to remove PCR and sequencing errors. To assign V, D and J gene segments, CDR3 sequences were aligned to IMGT reference sequences. Each retained sequence needed at least a six-nucleotide match to both a V gene segment and a J gene segment. Rearrangements were classified as productive when the CDR3 lacked stop codons and remained in frame with V and J, and all other rearrangements were classified as non-productive. CDR3 was defined according to IMGT convention as the region running from the second conserved V-encoded cysteine to the conserved J-encoded phenylalanine. The earlier analysis of around 640 of the donors excluded sequences that lacked an unambiguous match to a single V gene segment. An earlier analysis of several hundred of the donors called V segments functional above 56.7% productive rearrangements and segregating when the between-donor standard deviation exceeded 5%. To diagnose cytomegalovirus status from the catalog of TCR beta chain sequences, a statistical classification framework was built. V and J gene assignment, in a later analysis, came from comparing TCR nucleotide sequences with IMGT/GENE-DB human TR gene sequences. The TCRdist pipeline was used in a later analysis to assign CDR3 sequences and most-parsimonious VDJ recombination scenarios. In a later analysis, each TCR beta chain was defined by its CDR3 amino acid sequence together with its V-gene family, and reads without a unique V-gene family were excluded. As a way to deal with suspected cross-contamination and a sequencing artifact, a later analysis dropped under 600 nucleotide sequences that were highly shared and had low generation probability. In a later analysis, a clonal expansion index was calculated for each public chain from normalized within-repertoire ranks of inferred template counts. Generation probabilities in a later analysis came from a VDJ recombination model fitted to out-of-frame rearrangements, and those results were checked against IGoR. A later analysis scored TCR-TCR, TCR-HLA and TCR-CMV co-occurrence with hypergeometric tests, applying a repertoire-size bias correction to TCR pairs. In a later analysis, false discovery rates were estimated by permuting HLA or CMV assignments 20 times. In a later analysis, co-occurring TCRs were grouped using DBSCAN, with TCRdist sequence similarity added in when clustering inside HLA-allele-positive subsets. Repertoires with fewer than 30,000 or more than 120,000 public chains were left out of co-occurrence clustering, as were about five repertoires with anomalous nucleotide sharing. TCRdb mirrors the immuneACCESS table, restricted to in-frame sequences. Some clones are absent from its copies; in checked studies, under half trace to an unresolved V gene, and the reason for the others is unknown. Clonal size and the V and J genes are those of that table, whereas D and trimming came from the DNA. The sample table records around 67,000 clones; about 84% of these occur just once. Of the sample, about 8% is held by the ten largest clones.

In total, roughly 670 healthy bone marrow donors made up the cohort. At the time of sampling, all cohort members were nominally healthy, though unrecorded immune exposures were likely present. The donor was CMV seropositive and belonged to the group of 270 or so seropositive cohort members. Every donor gave a peripheral blood sample, and the peripheral blood mononuclear cells from that sample were used for TCR beta sequencing. The Qiagen DNeasy Blood Extraction Kit was used to extract genomic DNA from the blood cell samples. A remark on this clone: The target of this receptor is not known. No base quality values were provided; no much bigger clone lies one nucleotide off.

The full study reports these points: In a later analysis, TCR association rates were found to vary across HLA loci, with the most associated TCRs seen for DRB1 alleles and the fewest for HLA-C alleles. Only TCR beta chains were sequenced in this cohort, and the absence of alpha or paired-chain data limited detectable features. Linkage disequilibrium might explain the correlated functional status among segregating V segments, but an unknown experimental factor could not be ruled out. A later analysis associated 15,000 to 20,000 TCR beta sequences with specific HLA alleles at a false discovery rate of 0.05. An earlier analysis of approximately 590 of the donors showed that most TCR beta V segments appeared in productive rearrangements either about 87% or about 30% of the time, which broadly matched IMGT annotations. In vitro tests confirmed that a few of the cytomegalovirus-associated TCR beta chains recognize cytomegalovirus antigens. A further reported finding was that TCR beta sequences accurately predicted the HLA-A and HLA-B alleles for most subjects in the first cohort. CMV serostatus was the only immune exposure information available for the cohort. It was suggested by the authors that the approach could potentially be generalized to other disease states and immunological phenotypes. Across donors, most TCR sequences were observed very rarely, whereas some public TCRs were present in many individuals. Because HLA typing was missing for some donors at each locus, association tests included only the typed subset. The sequencing pipeline was judged likely to have produced a cluster of highly shared sequence variants as a technical artifact. The classifier was reported to diagnose cytomegalovirus status with high specificity and sensitivity in both the original cohort and the validation cohort. According to a later genetic analysis, donors in an Asian-associated ancestry cluster had fewer N-insertions in productive TCRs than the approximately 650-donor mean. A later genetic analysis associated a missense DCLRE1C variant with V-gene and J-gene trimming of TCR beta chains, and an independent cohort replicated the association. The earlier analysis of some 540 of the donors excluded 15 to 20 rarely observed V segments, including chromosome 9 orphons, because counts were too low. A later analysis found that HLA-associated TCR beta chains were more clonally expanded and had lower generation probabilities than equally common non-associated chains. The study listed 164 TCR beta chains as associated with cytomegalovirus. In a later analysis, most CMV-associated TCR beta chains were found to appear HLA-restricted, with HLA associations seemingly driven largely by CMV exposure. The presence/absence analyses assumed that sequencing depth was roughly uniform across donors, and that assumption may not be true. In a later analysis, several top co-occurrence clusters were reported to appear linked to parvovirus B19, influenza, CMV and Epstein-Barr virus. When HLA alleles, especially DR and DQ, strongly co-occurred, attributing TCR associations to individual alleles was difficult. The 87-base-pair reads could not distinguish some IMGT-functional V segments, including TRBV6-2 and TRBV6-3, so those segments were excluded.

V loses 3 bases of germline sequence and J loses 8 bases, and the interval between the two ends is 15 bases. The CDR3, cysteine through phenylalanine, is 14 amino acids long. CDR3 DNA is the only sequence kept; it has 42 bases, read in frame from the first base. CDR1 and CDR2 are drawn from the germline V gene (reference sequence): SEHNR, FQNEAQ. This TCR was recovered from a man aged 18 to 29 in good health and CMV-seropositive. The sequenced material came from PBMCs. The V and J segments used are TRBV7-9 and TRBJ2-3, with a tentative D gene TRBD1 over 6 matching bases. The CDR3 has the sequence CASSFRGRGPTQYF. The DNA reads as follows: TGTGCCAGCAGCTTTAGGGGCAGGGGCCCTACGCAGTATTTT.